This TCR beta chain came from a study of CD8 T cells in ankylosing spondylitis. V was shortened by 8 bases and J by 4 bases, with 15 bases between the two germline ends. The CDR3 is 12 residues long. CDR1 is SQVTM, CDR2 ANQGSEA, per germline. Of note for this clonotype: The target antigen is unknown.

Whole-study results and caveats: Significant enrichment of disease-linked clones was reportedly seen in matched ankylosing spondylitis synovial fluid.

TCRdb used MiXCR to reprocess the 5' RACE reads, holding one entry per CDR3 protein. In the table there are about 310,000 distinct CDR3 sequences, about a fifth of which are singletons. The sequence derives from a female donor with ankylosing spondylitis or in good health (not recorded which). The rearrangement uses TRBV29-1 and TRBJ2-7; D call uncertain. Sequencing was performed on blood, either unsorted or a sorted T cell fraction (not recorded which). CDR3 nucleotides: TGCAGCACGTGGACGGATACTTACGAGCAGTACTTC. Translating gives CSTWTDTYEQYF.